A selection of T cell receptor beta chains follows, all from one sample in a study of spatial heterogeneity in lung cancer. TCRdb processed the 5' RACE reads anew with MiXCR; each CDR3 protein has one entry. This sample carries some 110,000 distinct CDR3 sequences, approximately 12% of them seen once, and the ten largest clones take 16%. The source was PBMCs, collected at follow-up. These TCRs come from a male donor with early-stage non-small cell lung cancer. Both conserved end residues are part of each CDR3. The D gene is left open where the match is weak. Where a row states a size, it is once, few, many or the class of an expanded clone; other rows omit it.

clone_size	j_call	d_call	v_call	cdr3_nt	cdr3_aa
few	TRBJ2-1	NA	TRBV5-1	TGCGCCAGCAGCTTGCAGGGGTTTCCCTACAATGAGCAGTTCTTC	CASSLQGFPYNEQFF
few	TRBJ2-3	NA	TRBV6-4	TGTGCCAGCAGTGACTCCTACAGCCACACAGATACGCAGTATTTT	CASSDSYSHTDTQYF
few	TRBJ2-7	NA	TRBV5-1	TGCGCCAGCAGCTTGCTAGTAGGCTACGAGCAGTACTTC	CASSLLVGYEQYF
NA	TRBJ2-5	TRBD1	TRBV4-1	TGCGCCAGCAGCCACACCGGACAGGGACAAGAGACCCAGTACTTC	CASSHTGQGQETQYF
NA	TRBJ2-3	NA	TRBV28	TGTGCCAGCACCCCCCCCAGACAGGTCACAGATACGCAGTATTTT	CASTPPRQVTDTQYF
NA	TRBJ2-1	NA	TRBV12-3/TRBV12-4	TGTGCCAGCAGTTTTGGGCAGAGCCGCTACAATGAGCAGTTCTTC	CASSFGQSRYNEQFF
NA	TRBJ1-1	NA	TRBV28	TGTGCCAGCAGTAGGGCCGGGGGAAACACTGAAGCTTTCTTT	CASSRAGGNTEAFF
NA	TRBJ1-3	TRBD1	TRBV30	TGTGCCTGGAGTGTACAGGGGACATATGGAAACACCATATATTTT	CAWSVQGTYGNTIYF
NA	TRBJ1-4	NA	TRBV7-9	TGTGCCAGCAGCCTCGAGGGGGGTTTAAATGAAAAACTGTTTTTT	CASSLEGGLNEKLFF
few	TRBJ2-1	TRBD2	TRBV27	TGTGCCAGCAGCCGTCTAGCGGGGGGTCTCTCCTACAATGAGCAGTTCTTC	CASSRLAGGLSYNEQFF
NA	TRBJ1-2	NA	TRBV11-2	TGTGCCAGCAGCCCAGCCGGCCCCCTTTTTAGGGGCTACACCTTC	CASSPAGPLFRGYTF
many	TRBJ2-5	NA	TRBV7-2	TGTGCCAGCAGCTTATCTTCGGAGACCCAGTACTTC	CASSLSSETQYF
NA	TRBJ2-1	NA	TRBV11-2	TGTGCCAGCAGCGTGTGGGTTTCCACAGGCCACAATGAGCAGTTCTTC	CASSVWVSTGHNEQFF
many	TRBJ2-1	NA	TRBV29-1	TGCAGCTTTGGTGCGACACCTTCCCAGCAGTTCTTC	CSFGATPSQQFF
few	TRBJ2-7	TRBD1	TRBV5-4	TGTGCCAGCAGCTTAGGGACAGTGCTTCCCTACGAGCAGTACTTC	CASSLGTVLPYEQYF
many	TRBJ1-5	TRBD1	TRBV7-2	TGTGCCAGCAGCTTAAGCAGGGGGGATCAGCCCCAGCATTTT	CASSLSRGDQPQHF
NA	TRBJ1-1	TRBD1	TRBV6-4	TGTGCCAGCAGTTTATCCGGGACAGCGAACACTGAAGCTTTCTTT	CASSLSGTANTEAFF
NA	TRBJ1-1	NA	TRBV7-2	TGTGCCAGCAGCTTAAGACTCCAGAACACTGAAGCTTTCTTT	CASSLRLQNTEAFF
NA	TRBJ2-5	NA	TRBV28	TGTGCCAGCAGTTCATCTGGGCAGCAAGAGACCCAGTACTTC	CASSSSGQQETQYF
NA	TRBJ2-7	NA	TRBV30	TGTGCCTGGTCCCAGGTATGGAGCTCCTACGAGCAGTACTTC	CAWSQVWSSYEQYF
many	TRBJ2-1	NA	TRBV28	TGTGCCAGCACCCCCGGAGGAAATGAGCAGTTCTTC	CASTPGGNEQFF
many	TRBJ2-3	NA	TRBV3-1	TGTGCCAGCAGCCAGACTCGCAGTTACGGAGATACGCAGTATTTT	CASSQTRSYGDTQYF
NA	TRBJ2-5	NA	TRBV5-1	TGCGCCAGCAGCCCCCGTGGGGGGCCCGAGGTAGCCCAGTACTTC	CASSPRGGPEVAQYF
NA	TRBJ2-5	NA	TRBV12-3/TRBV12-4	TGTGCCAGCAGTTCCACAGGGTTAGGGGAGACCCAGTACTTC	CASSSTGLGETQYF
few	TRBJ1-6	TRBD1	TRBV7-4	TGTGCCAGCAGCTCGTCATGGACAGGACACTTT	CASSSSWTGHF
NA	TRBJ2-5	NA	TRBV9	TGTGCCAGCAGCTTTGGCCCTCTCGAAGAGACCCAGTACTTC	CASSFGPLEETQYF
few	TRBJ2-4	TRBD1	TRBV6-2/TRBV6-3	TGTGCCAGCACCGGGACAGGGGGCGTCAAAAACATTCAGTACTTC	CASTGTGGVKNIQYF
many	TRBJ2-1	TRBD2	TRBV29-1	TGCAGCGCCGTACTAGCGGGGGATGAGCAGTTCTTC	CSAVLAGDEQFF
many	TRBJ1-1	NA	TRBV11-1	TGTGCCAGCAGCCAGGGAGGGCGTCGGGACACTGAAGCTTTCTTT	CASSQGGRRDTEAFF
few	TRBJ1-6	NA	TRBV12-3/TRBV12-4	TGTGCCAGCAGTTTGGGGACACTCAATTCACCCCTCCACTTT	CASSLGTLNSPLHF
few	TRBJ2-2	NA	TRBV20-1	TGCAGTGCTTGGGACCGGGCCGCCGGGGAGCTGTTTTTT	CSAWDRAAGELFF
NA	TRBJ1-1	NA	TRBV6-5	TGTGCCAGCAGTACTAGACAGAACACTGAAGCTTTCTTT	CASSTRQNTEAFF
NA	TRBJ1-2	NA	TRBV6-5	TGTGCCAGCAGTTACTTGGGAGAAGGGATCTCCGGCTACACCTTC	CASSYLGEGISGYTF
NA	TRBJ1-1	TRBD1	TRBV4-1	TGCGCCAGCAGCCCGAGACAGGGCCAGGCTGAAGCTTTCTTT	CASSPRQGQAEAFF
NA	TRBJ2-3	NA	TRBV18	TGTGCCAGCTCGCCACAGAGAAGCACAGATACGCAGTATTTT	CASSPQRSTDTQYF
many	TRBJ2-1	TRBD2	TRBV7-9	TGTGCCAGCAGCCTGGGACTAGCGGGAATGAATGAGCAGTTCTTC	CASSLGLAGMNEQFF
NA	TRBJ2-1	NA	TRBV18	TGTGCCAGCTCACCGAAACAGGGCATTGAGCAGTTCTTC	CASSPKQGIEQFF
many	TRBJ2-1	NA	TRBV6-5	TGTGCCAGTACGGGATCAGCCAGGGGCAATGAGCAGTTCTTC	CASTGSARGNEQFF
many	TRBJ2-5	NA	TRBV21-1	TGTGCCAGCAGTGAAGGGGGGGACTACCAAGAGACCCAGTACTTC	CASSEGGDYQETQYF
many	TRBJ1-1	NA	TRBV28	TGTGCCAGCAGTTCAGTGAAGCAGGCTTTCTTT	CASSSVKQAFF
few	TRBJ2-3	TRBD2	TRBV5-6	TGTGCCAGCAGCTCTCCTGGGACTAGCGGCACAGATACGCAGTATTTT	CASSSPGTSGTDTQYF
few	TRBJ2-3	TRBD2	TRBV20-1	TGCAGTGCTAGACTACTAGGCGGGGGACCCATCACAGATACGCAGTATTTT	CSARLLGGGPITDTQYF
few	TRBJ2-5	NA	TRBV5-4	TGTGCCAGCAGCTTGGTGTCAGAATTCCAAGAGACCCAGTACTTC	CASSLVSEFQETQYF
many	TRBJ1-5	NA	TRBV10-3	TGTGCCATCAGTGCGGACAGAAGCAATCAGCCCCAGCATTTT	CAISADRSNQPQHF
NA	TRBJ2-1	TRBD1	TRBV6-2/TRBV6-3	TGTGCCAGCAGACGGCAACAGGGGGACTACAATGAGCAGTTCTTC	CASRRQQGDYNEQFF
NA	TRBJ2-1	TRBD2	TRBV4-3	TGCGCCAGCAGCCTGGGACTAGCGGGGGTGGAGCAGTTCTTC	CASSLGLAGVEQFF
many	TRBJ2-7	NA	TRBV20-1	TGCAGTGCTCCCGACGGGACCTACGAGCAGTACTTC	CSAPDGTYEQYF
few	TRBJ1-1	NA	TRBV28	TGTGCCAGCAGTTTGACCGACGGATTGGGAGCTTTCTTT	CASSLTDGLGAFF
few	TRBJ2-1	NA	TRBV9	TGTGCCAGCAGCGTAGACTCCGACTGGGAGCAGTTCTTC	CASSVDSDWEQFF
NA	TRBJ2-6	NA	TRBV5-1	TGCGCCAGCGGGTTGTCTGGGGCCAACGTCCTGACTTTC	CASGLSGANVLTF
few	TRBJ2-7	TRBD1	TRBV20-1	TGCAGTGCTAAGACAGGGTTCCGGTACGAGCAGTACTTC	CSAKTGFRYEQYF
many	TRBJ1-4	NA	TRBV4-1	TGCGCCAGCAGCCAAGATCCTACCATGGGCGAAAAACTGTTTTTT	CASSQDPTMGEKLFF
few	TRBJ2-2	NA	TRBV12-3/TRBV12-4	TGTGCCAGCAGCCGACAGCGCGCGAACACCGGGGAGCTGTTTTTT	CASSRQRANTGELFF
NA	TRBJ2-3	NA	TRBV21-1	TGTGCCAGCAGCGCCCGAGGGGGCACAGATACGCAGTATTTT	CASSARGGTDTQYF
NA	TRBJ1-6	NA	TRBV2	TGTGCCTCCGTTGGCAATTCACCCCTCCACTTT	CASVGNSPLHF
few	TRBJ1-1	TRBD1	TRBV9	TGTGCCAGCAGCTCCCCGACAGGGGGAATGAACACTGAAGCTTTCTTT	CASSSPTGGMNTEAFF
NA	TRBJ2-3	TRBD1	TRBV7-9	TGTGCCAGCAGCTTAAGCGGCGACAGGGCCAATGGAGATACGCAGTATTTT	CASSLSGDRANGDTQYF